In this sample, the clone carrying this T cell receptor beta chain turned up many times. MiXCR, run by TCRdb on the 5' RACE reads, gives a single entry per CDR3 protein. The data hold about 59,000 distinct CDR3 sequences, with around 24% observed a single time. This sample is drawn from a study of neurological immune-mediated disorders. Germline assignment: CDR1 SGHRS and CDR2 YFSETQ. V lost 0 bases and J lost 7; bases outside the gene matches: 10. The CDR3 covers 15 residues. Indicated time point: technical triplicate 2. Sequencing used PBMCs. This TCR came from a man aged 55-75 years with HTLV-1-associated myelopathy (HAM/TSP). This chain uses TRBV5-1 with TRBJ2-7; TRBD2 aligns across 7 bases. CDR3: CASSLDPAGWAEQYF. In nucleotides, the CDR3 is TGCGCCAGCAGCTTGGACCCAGCGGGATGGGCTGAGCAGTACTTC. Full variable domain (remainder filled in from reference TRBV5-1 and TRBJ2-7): KAGVTQTPRYLIKTRGQQVTLSCSPISGHRSVSWYQQTPGQGLQFLFEYFSETQRNKGNFPGRFSGRQFSNSRSEMNVSTLELGDSALYLCASSLDPAGWAEQYFGPGTRLTVT.